This TCR beta chain was sequenced during a study of cytomegalovirus exposure and HLA in healthy donors. Clones were read by immunoSEQ multiplex PCR, and TCRdb kept only the in-frame ones, dropping some. The sample records roughly 98,000 clones, around nine tenths being singletons. V lost 6 bases, J lost 7 bases, and 12 bases lay in between. CDR1 and CDR2 from the germline V gene are MNHEY and SVGAGI. The CDR3 is made up of 12 amino acids. The sample comprised PBMCs. The genes are TRBV6-5 and TRBJ1-2, with D perhaps TRBD1 (5 bases). This TCR was sampled from a woman aged 25 to 39 in good health and CMV-seronegative. The CDR3 reads CASRQGVGGYTF. CDR3 DNA: TGTGCCAGCAGGCAGGGTGTTGGTGGCTACACCTTC.